This T cell receptor beta chain was recorded in a study of early T cells in non-severe SARS-CoV-2 infection. Study-wide background: Sequenced bulk RNA came from whole blood that was unsorted, and chains were unpaired.

Germline V gene data show CDR1 as DFQATT and CDR2 as SNEGSKA (reference sequence). The ends lost 0 bases at V and 0 bases at J; junction bases unmatched: 4. CDR3 length: 16 residues. TCRdb used MiXCR to reprocess the 5' RACE reads, holding one entry per CDR3 protein. Among 80,000 or so distinct CDR3 sequences listed, approximately 12% were seen once. The receptor was derived from an adult who was a healthcare worker with PCR-confirmed SARS-CoV-2 infection or an uninfected control (not recorded which). This sequence joins TRBV20-1 and TRBJ2-1; TRBD2 aligns across 8 bases. What was sequenced was whole blood. Here the CDR3 reads CSARDGSGSSYNEQFF. The CDR3 DNA follows: TGCAGTGCTAGAGATGGGAGCGGGAGCTCCTACAATGAGCAGTTCTTC.